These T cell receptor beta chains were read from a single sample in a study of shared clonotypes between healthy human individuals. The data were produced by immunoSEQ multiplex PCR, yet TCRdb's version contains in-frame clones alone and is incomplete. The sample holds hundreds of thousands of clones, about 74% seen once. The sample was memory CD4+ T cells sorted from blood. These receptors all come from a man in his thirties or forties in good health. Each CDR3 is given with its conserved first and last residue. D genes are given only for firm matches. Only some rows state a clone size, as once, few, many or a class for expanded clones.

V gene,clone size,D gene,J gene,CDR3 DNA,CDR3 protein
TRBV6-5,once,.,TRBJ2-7,TGTGCCAGCAGGACTTCAGGGGGGGGGTACGAGCAGTACTTC,CASRTSGGGYEQYF
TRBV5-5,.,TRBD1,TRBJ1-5,TGTGCCAGCAGCTTGTTACAGGGGAGTCAGCCCCAGCATTTT,CASSLLQGSQPQHF
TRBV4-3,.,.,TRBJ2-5,TGCGCCAGCAGCCAAGATACACGAGCGGGGACCCAGTACTTC,CASSQDTRAGTQYF
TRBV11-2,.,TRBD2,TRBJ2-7,TGTGCCAGCAGCTTACGGAGGACTACTAGCGGTGGCTACGAGCAGTACTTC,CASSLRRTTSGGYEQYF
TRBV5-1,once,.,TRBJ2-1,TGCGCCAGCAGCTTGGTTGCTAGTCGTGAAAATGAGCAGTTCTTC,CASSLVASRENEQFF
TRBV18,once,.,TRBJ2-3,TGTGCCAGCTCGGCAGCTAGCACAGATACGCAGTATTTT,CASSAASTDTQYF
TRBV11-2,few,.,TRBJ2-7,TGTGCCAGCAGCGGGGGACTGGCAAAGTACTTC,CASSGGLAKYF
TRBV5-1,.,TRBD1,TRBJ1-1,TGCGCCAGCAGCCAAGGACAGGGTGAAGCTTTCTTT,CASSQGQGEAFF
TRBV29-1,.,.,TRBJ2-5,TGCAGCGTTGGAGCCGGGTGGGGGACCCAGTACTTC,CSVGAGWGTQYF
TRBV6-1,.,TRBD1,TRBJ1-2,TGTGCCAGCAGTGAAGCAGGGACAGTATATGGCTACACCTTC,CASSEAGTVYGYTF
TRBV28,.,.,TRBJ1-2,TGTGCCAGCAGTACGACAGGAGTTTCGGGCTACACCTTC,CASSTTGVSGYTF
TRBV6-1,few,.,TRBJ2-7,TGTGCCAGCAGTGAAGGGATTGGGGGCTCCTACGAGCAGTACTTC,CASSEGIGGSYEQYF
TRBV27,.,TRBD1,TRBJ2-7,TGTGCCAGCAGCCCCGTGCGGGACAGGGGGTACGAGCAGTACTTC,CASSPVRDRGYEQYF
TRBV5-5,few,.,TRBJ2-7,TGTGCCAGCAGCCGAGCAGGGGACCCGACCTACGAGCAGTACTTC,CASSRAGDPTYEQYF
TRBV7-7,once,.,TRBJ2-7,TGTGCCAGCAGCCTTAGCGAAGGTGCCTACGAGCAGTACTTC,CASSLSEGAYEQYF
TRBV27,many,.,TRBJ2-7,TGTGCCAGCAAGTCGACGGACTCCTACGAGCAGTACTTC,CASKSTDSYEQYF
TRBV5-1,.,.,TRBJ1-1,TGCGCCAGCAGCGGATTGCCTCCTAAGAACACTGAAGCTTTCTTT,CASSGLPPKNTEAFF
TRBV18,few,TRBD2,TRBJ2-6,TGTGCCAGCTCAACAAAACCGGGAGGGACGGTCCCTGGGGCCAACGTCCTGACTTTC,CASSTKPGGTVPGANVLTF
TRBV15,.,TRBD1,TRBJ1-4,TGTGCCACCAGCAGACGGACAGGGGATGAAAAACTGTTTTTT,CATSRRTGDEKLFF
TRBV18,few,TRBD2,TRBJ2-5,TGTGCCAGCTCACCACCGGGACTAGCCGGGGAGACCCAGTACTTC,CASSPPGLAGETQYF
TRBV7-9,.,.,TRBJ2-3,TGTGCCAGCAGCTTAGGGGACGGAGATACGCAGTATTTT,CASSLGDGDTQYF